This T cell receptor beta chain derives from a study of blood T cell repertoires in COVID-19. Across the study: The analysed material was cDNA or gDNA that came from T cells, B-cell-depleted T cells, or PBMCs.

As processed by the authors: Estimation of nucleated cell counts relied on the amplification of reference gene primers. TCRdb's copy holds only in-frame clones and misses some; the assay was immunoSEQ multiplex PCR. D and trimming come from the DNA, and the V and J calls and clone size come from that table. The sample includes approximately 70,000 clones, about 85% of them seen just once. The CDR3 loop spans 13 amino acids. V was shortened by 5 bases and J by 6 bases, with 13 bases between the two germline ends. Germline V lookup: CDR1 SGHTA, CDR2 FQGNSA. The sample consisted of peripheral blood. The clonotype was recovered from a man aged 70-80 years with active COVID-19. The V and J genes are TRBV7-2 and TRBJ1-2, with D possibly TRBD1 on 5 matching bases. The CDR3 is CASSSWGGDGYTF. CDR3 DNA: TGTGCCAGCAGCAGCTGGGGGGGGGATGGCTACACCTTC.